The entry that follows covers one T cell receptor (beta chain) sequence. Its antigen is not known. This entry is derived from a study of OX40 agonist ivuxolimab in advanced cancers. The study's findings and limits: Within 6 weeks, CD4+ and CD8+ blood T cells expanded clonally at 0.1 to 3.0 mg/kg. Some of the lowest clonal expansion was seen in partial responders at 0.1-3.0 mg/kg.

The repertoire was sequenced with immunoSEQ multiplex PCR; TCRdb's copy has only in-frame clones and lacks some. The sample lists tens of thousands of clones, 80% to 90% seen once, with under 2% in the top ten. V lost 5 bases and J lost 1, with 20 bases in between. The CDR3 is 17 amino acids. Germline values: CDR1 MNHEY, CDR2 SMNVEV (reference sequence). The clonotype originates from an adult with an advanced solid tumor such as melanoma, head and neck, liver or kidney cancer. V gene TRBV27 combines with J gene TRBJ1-1, with D hard to call. The sequencing used CD4+ or CD8+ T cells sorted from blood, collected in a trial of the OX40 agonist ivuxolimab. This CDR3 reads CASSPFRGAARNTEAFF. The DNA for the CDR3 is TGTGCCAGCAGTCCATTCCGGGGTGCGGCGAGGAACACTGAAGCTTTCTTT.